This is a list of T cell receptor beta chains from one sample in a study of shared T cell receptors in the human thymus. Measured with immunoSEQ multiplex PCR; TCRdb has only the in-frame clones, and not every one. The table lists some 660,000 clones, about 87% of them singletons. These same records also appear under a second study, on human thymus T cells.

Sequencing was done on a sample of thymocytes. Receptor source: a boy less than two years old with a congenital heart defect. CDR3s include the opening cysteine and the closing phenylalanine or tryptophan. D genes are given only for firm matches. Size is omitted from some rows. Given values are once, few, many or a class for expanded clones.

D gene,V gene,clone size,J gene,CDR3 protein,CDR3 DNA
TRBD1,TRBV4-1,-,TRBJ1-2,CASSQGEGQGLRGYTF,TGCGCCAGCAGCCAAGGCGAGGGACAGGGACTACGTGGCTACACCTTC
TRBD1,TRBV5-1,-,TRBJ2-3,CASSFDGTDSTDTQYF,TGCGCCAGCAGCTTTGATGGGACAGATAGCACAGATACGCAGTATTTT
TRBD2,TRBV13,-,TRBJ2-7,CASSSAGRGGDYEQYF,TGTGCCAGCAGCTCGGCTGGGAGGGGAGGAGACTACGAGCAGTACTTC
-,TRBV2,-,TRBJ1-1,CASSVEIMNTEAFF,TGTGCCAGCAGTGTCGAGATTATGAACACTGAAGCTTTCTTT
-,TRBV13,-,TRBJ2-3,CASSFLGSRQADTQYF,TGTGCCAGCAGCTTTTTAGGGAGCCGCCAGGCAGATACGCAGTATTTT
-,TRBV6-6,-,TRBJ1-1,CASSYSGQGNTEAFF,TGTGCCAGCAGTTACTCGGGCCAGGGCAACACTGAAGCTTTCTTT
-,TRBV7-2,-,TRBJ1-3,CASSLARARASGGTIYF,TGTGCCAGCAGCTTAGCGAGGGCACGCGCATCTGGGGGGACCATATATTTT
TRBD1,TRBV19,-,TRBJ1-2,CASRDRGRTNYGYTF,TGTGCCAGTCGGGACAGGGGGCGAACTAACTATGGCTACACCTTC
-,TRBV19,-,TRBJ2-7,CASRPARDTSYEQYF,TGTGCCAGTAGACCTGCGAGGGATACCTCCTACGAGCAGTACTTC
-,TRBV7-2,-,TRBJ2-5,CASSLWRQSETQYF,TGTGCCAGCAGCTTATGGAGGCAATCAGAGACCCAGTACTTC
TRBD2,TRBV28,-,TRBJ2-7,CASSLTLAGDYEQYF,TGTGCCAGCAGTTTAACCCTAGCGGGGGACTACGAGCAGTACTTC
-,TRBV5-6,-,TRBJ1-5,CASSFRDSNQPQHF,TGTGCCAGCAGCTTCAGGGATAGCAATCAGCCCCAGCATTTT
-,TRBV4-1,-,TRBJ2-1,CASSQDGQKDEQFF,TGCGCCAGCAGCCAAGATGGCCAGAAAGATGAGCAGTTCTTC
-,TRBV5-5,-,TRBJ2-7,CASSLRGPYEQYF,TGTGCCAGCAGCTTGAGGGGTCCCTACGAGCAGTACTTC
TRBD1,TRBV30,-,TRBJ1-1,CAASPRDRESDTEAFF,TGTGCCGCTAGCCCCCGGGACAGGGAGTCGGACACTGAAGCTTTCTTT
-,TRBV5-6,-,TRBJ2-3,CASSLEGDGDTQYF,TGTGCCAGCAGCTTGGAGGGGGATGGAGATACGCAGTATTTT
-,TRBV28,-,TRBJ2-7,CASKQGSGEQYF,TGTGCCAGCAAACAGGGATCAGGCGAGCAGTACTTC
-,TRBV19,-,TRBJ2-7,CASRDTYEQYF,TGTGCCAGTAGGGACACCTACGAGCAGTACTTC
TRBD2,TRBV28,-,TRBJ2-3,CASKGGRATDTQYF,TGTGCCTCCAAGGGCGGGAGGGCCACAGATACGCAGTATTTT
TRBD2,TRBV4-3,-,TRBJ2-1,CASSPMPSGRGRNEQFF,TGCGCCAGCAGCCCGATGCCAAGCGGGAGAGGTAGGAATGAGCAGTTCTTC
-,TRBV14,-,TRBJ1-2,CASSQDPFYGYTF,TGTGCCAGCAGCCAAGACCCCTTCTATGGCTACACCTTC
-,TRBV5-1,-,TRBJ2-1,CASSLLVGWTTPSYNEQFF,TGCGCCAGCAGCCTATTGGTGGGTTGGACTACCCCCTCCTACAATGAGCAGTTCTTC
-,TRBV4-3,-,TRBJ2-7,CASSQVAALGEQYF,TGCGCCAGCAGCCAAGTGGCTGCCCTCGGGGAGCAGTACTTC
TRBD2,TRBV4-3,once,TRBJ2-1,CASSQDEAGVYNEQFF,TGCGCCAGCAGCCAAGATGAGGCGGGGGTGTACAATGAGCAGTTCTTC